The 13 T cell receptor beta chains below were found in one sample sequenced in a study of cytomegalovirus exposure and HLA in healthy donors. Primers for the PCR totalled 60 Vbeta and 13 Jbeta. Generated by immunoSEQ multiplex PCR, the TCRdb table keeps only in-frame clones and is missing some. In the table there are 150,000 to 200,000 clones, about 65% of which are singletons. The sample taken for sequencing was PBMCs. These TCRs come from a woman aged 25 to 39 in good health and CMV-seronegative.

Here the CDR3 DNA reads TGTGCCAGCAGCCAAGCTTGGGGGGGCACCTACGAGCAGTACTTC. Encoded protein: CASSQAWGGTYEQYF. The J gene is TRBJ2-7, the V gene TRBV14, with a possible D match to TRBD2 (7 bases). V lost 1 base, J lost 2 bases, and 12 bases lay in between. Looked up from germline, CDR1 is SGHDN and CDR2 is FVKESK. CDR3 length equals 15 residues.

The chain employs TRBV5-4 and TRBJ2-5; 7 nucleotides align to TRBD1. CDR3 length: 15 amino acids. Trimming cost V 5 bases and J 2 bases; bases outside gene matches: 9. Germline V gene lookup returns CDR1 SGHNT and CDR2 YYREEE (reference sequence). CDR3 protein: CASRHRTGPQETQYF. The CDR3 nucleotides read TGTGCCAGCAGACACCGGACAGGACCGCAAGAGACCCAGTACTTC.

V is TRBV6-1 and J is TRBJ1-5, with 7 bases fitting TRBD1. After removal of 7 bases from V and 7 bases from J, the junction contained 7 bases not matched to a gene. The germline gives CDR1 MNHNS, CDR2 SASEGT. The CDR3 length is 13 residues. CDR3 region: CASTRQGGQPQHF. The CDR3 DNA follows: TGTGCCAGCACACGACAGGGTGGACAGCCCCAGCATTTT.

The chain has TRBV5-1 and TRBJ2-5; tentative D call: TRBD2 (6 bases). Germline assignment: CDR1 SGHRS and CDR2 YFSETQ. This CDR3 has 15 amino acids. Trimming took off 7 bases at V and 3 bases at J, with 19 bases between the two ends. The CDR3 DNA reads as TGCGCCAGCCGGAGCGCGGTAAGGAGGGAAGAGACCCAGTACTTC. Its protein is CASRSAVRREETQYF.

V gene TRBV7-9 combines with J gene TRBJ2-7, with 12 bases lining up with TRBD2. Germline CDR1 and CDR2: SEHNR and FQNEAQ (reference sequence). Trimming took 0 bases from V and 4 from J; bases not matched to a gene: 7. The CDR3 totals 17 residues. CDR3 loop: CASSLAPASGRGYEQYF. CDR3 DNA: TGTGCCAGCAGCTTAGCGCCTGCTAGCGGGAGGGGGTACGAGCAGTACTTC.

The chain joins TRBV6-1 to TRBJ1-5; 9 bases are shared with TRBD1. The CDR3 sequence is 14 residues long. The V and J ends lost 6 bases and 7 bases, in that order; junction bases with no gene match: 7. Per the germline V gene, CDR1 is MNHNS and CDR2 is SASEGT. The CDR3 sequence: CASRGTGSGQPQHF. The CDR3 region has the DNA TGTGCCAGCAGGGGGACAGGGTCGGGCCAGCCCCAGCATTTT.

The J gene is TRBJ1-1, the V gene TRBV5-4; a possible D gene is TRBD1 (6 bases). V dropped 1 base and J dropped 4 bases, with 11 bases sitting between them. This CDR3 is 14 amino acids long. Germline V gene data show CDR1 as SGHNT and CDR2 as YYREEE (reference sequence). In DNA, the CDR3 is TGTGCCAGCAGCTTGTCAGGGGAGCGCACTGAAGCTTTCTTT. Its translation: CASSLSGERTEAFF.

J is TRBJ1-4 and V is TRBV29-1, with TRBD1 identical over 8 bases. V dropped 7 bases and J dropped 7; count of bases not matched to a gene: 5. The CDR3 contains 12 residues. The germline V gene has CDR1 SQVTM and CDR2 ANQGSEA. The CDR3 protein is CSATDRAEKLFF. The CDR3 DNA reads as TGCAGCGCGACGGACAGGGCTGAAAAACTGTTTTTT. The whole variable domain, filled in from reference TRBV29-1 and TRBJ1-4, reads SAVISQKPSRDICQRGTSLTIQCQVDSQVTMMFWYRQQPGQSLTLIATANQGSEATYESGFVIDKFPISRPNLTFSTLTVSNMSPEDSSIYLCSATDRAEKLFFGSGTQLSVL.

This clone occurred a few times. This chain joins TRBV7-3 and TRBJ1-3; D is unresolved. Germline lookup yields CDR1 SGHTA and CDR2 FQGTGA. Trimming took 8 bases from V and 4 from J, leaving 12 bases between them. The CDR3 totals 13 residues. The CDR3 sequence: CASSKGGGNTIYF. The CDR3 DNA reads TGTGCCAGCTCCAAGGGAGGCGGAAACACCATATATTTT.

This chain connects TRBV28 to TRBJ2-1, with 10 bases matching TRBD2. V dropped 10 bases and J dropped 6; count of bases not matched to a gene: 6. CDR1 is MDHEN, CDR2 SYDVKM, per germline. CDR3 size: 13 residues. The CDR3 sequence is CATCTSGVNEQFF. The CDR3 DNA reads TGTGCCACTTGTACTAGCGGGGTCAATGAGCAGTTCTTC.

The rearrangement joins TRBV14 to TRBJ2-7; the match to TRBD2 covers 7 bases. V lost 5 bases to trimming and J lost 6 bases; unmatched junction nucleotides: 7. The CDR3 is made up of 13 amino acids. The V gene's germline CDR1 is SGHDN and CDR2 FVKESK. As DNA, the CDR3 is TGTGCCAGCAGCTGGAGATGGGGGGGCGAGCAGTACTTC. The encoded protein is CASSWRWGGEQYF.

This clone appeared a few times. The chain uses TRBV5-1 and TRBJ2-7; tentatively, D is TRBD2 (6 bases). Germline assignment: CDR1 SGHRS and CDR2 YFSETQ. Trimming stripped 7 bases from V and 6 bases from J, with 14 bases between. The CDR3 extends over 12 amino acids. CDR3 DNA sequence: TGCGCCAGCGGGGAAGAGGGAGGCGAGCAGTACTTC. It encodes CASGEEGGEQYF.

This chain links TRBV5-4 with TRBJ1-1; 10 bases agree with TRBD1. The V and J ends lost 4 bases and 4 bases, in that order; junction bases with no gene match: 7. Germline V CDR1 and CDR2: SGHNT, YYREEE (reference sequence). The CDR3 runs to 15 residues. CDR3 DNA: TGTGCCAGCAGCCCACGACAGGGGGCGAGCACTGAAGCTTTCTTT. As protein: CASSPRQGASTEAFF.